The TCR beta chain under discussion was sequenced for a study of vaccination and CD4 T cells after COVID-19 (dated 2022 in TCRdb). About the investigation overall: The convalescent cohort included six males and four females, with two Hispanic individuals, seven Caucasians, two Asians and one multiracial person. Each participant got two doses of either the Pfizer-BioNTech BNT162b2 vaccine (n=8) or the Moderna mRNA-1273 vaccine (n=2). Post-COVID blood samples from convalescent patients were collected a median of around 110 days after diagnosis, with a range of roughly 35 to 170 days. Post-vaccine blood samples were taken a median of about 77 days after the second vaccine dose, with a range of roughly 14 to 250 days. The cultures were stimulated with overlapping spike peptide pools from SARS-CoV-2 and from the common cold coronaviruses HCoV-NL63, HCoV-OC43 and HCoV-229E. As controls, cultures received a CEFX viral epitope pool (the positive control), an HIV-1 Nef peptide pool (the negative control), or no peptide at all. The spike-specific CD4+ TCR repertoire was compared before and after mRNA vaccination in 10 COVID-19 convalescent patients and a handful of infection-naive healthy vaccine recipients. At the TCR clonotype level, an earlier paper using these donors assessed memory CD4+ T cell crossreactivity between SARS-CoV-2 and common cold coronavirus spike proteins.

The paper as a whole reports these results and caveats: Of the vaccine-specific clones in convalescent patients, 304 of 307, or nearly all, reacted only to SARS-CoV-2 spike and did not cross-react with common cold coronaviruses. An increase in the median number of SARS-CoV-2-reactive clonotypes from around 20 after infection to 38 after vaccination was observed, but the change was not found to be significant. Only a relatively small number of convalescent patients were included in the study, and early timepoints following natural infection were not analyzed. In convalescent patients, a median around 86% of post-vaccine SARS-CoV-2-reactive clones were detected only after vaccination, suggesting vaccine-specific priming.

Comment on this clonotype: Its antigen target is currently unknown. Base qualities are missing; no much larger clone stands one base away.

This specimen's treatment or condition label, interpreted: 10-day PBMC culture with coronavirus spike peptide pools or control peptides (ViraFEST assay). CD4+ T cells from unexposed donors were collected before the COVID-19 pandemic (2011-2018). The ViraFEST assay was used in the study, in which antigen-specific T cells were expanded with peptide pools and expanded clonotypes were subsequently identified by TCR sequencing. Each well held under 2.5 million PBMCs cultured in IMDM containing approximately 5% human AB serum and around 10 IU/ml IL-2, with roughly 9.2 ug/ml peptide pools added. On days 3 and 7, half of the culture medium was replaced with fresh IL-2-containing medium. After roughly 11 days of culture, CD4+ T cells were isolated by negative selection with the EasySep CD4+ T cell isolation kit. As far as cell numbers permitted, CD4+ T cells from unexposed donors were tested for reactivity against SARS-CoV-2 S and N as well as four spike pools from common cold coronaviruses. Ficoll-Paque Plus gradient centrifugation was used to isolate PBMCs from whole blood, and the isolated PBMCs were then either used fresh or cryopreserved at -140C. In general, triplicate wells were set up for every culture condition. The leukapheresis product used for the unexposed donors was purchased from a commercial source.

CDR1 is given as SGHNT and CDR2 as YYREEE, both from the germline V gene (reference sequence). V and J lose 4 bases and 3 bases, and a span of 19 bases separates them. Measured from the cysteine to the phenylalanine, the CDR3 is 16 residues long. Only the CDR3 DNA stays, 48 bases, in frame from base 1. The library relied on PCR. DNA from cultured CD4+ T cells was subjected to TCR sequencing with the Oncomine TCR Beta short-read assay at the Johns Hopkins FTIC core. Genomic DNA was extracted from the cultured CD4+ T cells with the QIAamp micro DNA kit. Oncomine TCR Beta libraries from cultured CD4+ T cells were pooled using unique dual indexes and sequenced on an Illumina iSeq 100. Under the source paper's analysis protocol: Non-productive sequences were removed, and CDR3s that did not start with C, did not end with F or W, or were shorter than 7 amino acids were discarded. Antigen-specific clonotypes were identified using the MANAFEST web application through comparison of peptide-stimulated wells with reference and other culture wells. An FDR below 0.05, an odds ratio above 5, and a productive frequency above 0.1% in at least two of three replicate wells were required for clones to be considered positive. A clonotype was classed as cross-reactive if the clonotype showed significant expansion both in SARS-CoV-2 spike wells and in at least one common cold coronavirus spike condition. Levenshtein distances (stringdist) and unrooted phylogenetic trees (ape) in R version 3.6.1 were used to assess CDR3 homology. TCRdb's own reprocessing of the public reads used fastp at Q25 and MiXCR and kept productive beta chains. Each entry merges the rows of one CDR3 protein and shows their most common DNA and genes. These V and J calls originate from TCRdb's pipeline instead of the authors' own analysis. For this sample the table gives roughly 7,000 distinct CDR3 sequences, of which approximately 44% were detected only once. Under 40% of the sample rests with the top ten.

The clonotype was recovered from a human donor in good health. What was sequenced was CD4+ T cells from blood, cultured in vitro. The sequence is built from TRBV5-4 and TRBJ1-1, with a weak D call of TRBD1 (5 bases match). The CDR3 reads as follows: CASSGEGYSVYTEAFF. The DNA is as follows: TGTGCCAGCAGCGGGGAGGGGTACAGCGTCTACACTGAAGCTTTCTTT.